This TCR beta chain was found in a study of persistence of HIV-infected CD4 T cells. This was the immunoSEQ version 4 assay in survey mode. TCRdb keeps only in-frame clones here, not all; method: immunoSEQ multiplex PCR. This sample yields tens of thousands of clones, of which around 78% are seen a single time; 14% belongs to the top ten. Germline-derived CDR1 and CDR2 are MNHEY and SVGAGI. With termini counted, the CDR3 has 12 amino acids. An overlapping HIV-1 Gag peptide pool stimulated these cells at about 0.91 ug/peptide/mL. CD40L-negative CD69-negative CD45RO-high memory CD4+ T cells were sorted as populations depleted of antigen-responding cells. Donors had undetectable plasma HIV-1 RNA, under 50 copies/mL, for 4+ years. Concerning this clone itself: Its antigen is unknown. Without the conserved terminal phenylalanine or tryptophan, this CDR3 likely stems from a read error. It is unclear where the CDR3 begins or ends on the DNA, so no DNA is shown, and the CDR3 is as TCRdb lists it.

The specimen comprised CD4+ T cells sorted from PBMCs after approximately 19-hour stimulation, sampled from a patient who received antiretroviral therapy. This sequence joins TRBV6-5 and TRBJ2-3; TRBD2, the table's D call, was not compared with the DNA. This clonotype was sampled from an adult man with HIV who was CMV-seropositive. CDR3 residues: CASRPLQGGGVL.